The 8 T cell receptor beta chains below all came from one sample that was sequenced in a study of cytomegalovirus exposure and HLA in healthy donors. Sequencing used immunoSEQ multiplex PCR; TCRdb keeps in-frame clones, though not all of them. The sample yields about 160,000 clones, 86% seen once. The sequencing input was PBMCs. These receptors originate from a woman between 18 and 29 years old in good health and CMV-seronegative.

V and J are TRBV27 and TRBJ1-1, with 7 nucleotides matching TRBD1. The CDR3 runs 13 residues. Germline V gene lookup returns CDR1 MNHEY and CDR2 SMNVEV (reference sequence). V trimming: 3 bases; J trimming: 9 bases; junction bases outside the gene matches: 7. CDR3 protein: CASSFRGTEKAFF. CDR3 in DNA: TGTGCCAGCAGTTTCCGAGGGACAGAGAAAGCTTTCTTT.

The CDR3 sequence is CASSLLVLAGYNEQFF. CDR3 DNA sequence: TGTGCCAGCAGCTTGTTAGTGCTAGCGGGTTACAATGAGCAGTTCTTC. The chain recombines TRBV11-2 with TRBJ2-1, with 8 nucleotides matching TRBD2. Unmatched junction bases numbered 8, after V lost 3 bases and J lost 4 bases. Germline V gene lookup returns CDR1 SGHAT and CDR2 FQNNGV. The CDR3 covers 16 residues.

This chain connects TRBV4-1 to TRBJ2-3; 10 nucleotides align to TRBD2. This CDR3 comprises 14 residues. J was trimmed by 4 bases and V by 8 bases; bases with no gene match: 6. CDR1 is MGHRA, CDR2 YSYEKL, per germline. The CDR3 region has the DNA TGCGCCAGCGGGAAGCGGGAGGGCCCAGATACGCAGTATTTT. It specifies CASGKREGPDTQYF.

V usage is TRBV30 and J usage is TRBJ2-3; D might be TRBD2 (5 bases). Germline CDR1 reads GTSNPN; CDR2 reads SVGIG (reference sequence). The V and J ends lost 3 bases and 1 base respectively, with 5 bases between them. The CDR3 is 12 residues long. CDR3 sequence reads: CAWREGTDTQYF. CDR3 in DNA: TGTGCCTGGAGGGAGGGCACAGATACGCAGTATTTT.

The CDR3 DNA reads as TGTGCCAGCTCACCCTTGGACAGGGCAAAAGAGACCCAGTACTTC. Its translation: CASSPLDRAKETQYF. The gene calls are TRBV18 and TRBJ2-5; TRBD1 matches 8 bases. With V trimmed by 3 bases and J by 3 bases, 6 bases remained unmatched. The CDR3 spans 15 residues. Germline V gene lookup returns CDR1 KGHSH and CDR2 LQKENI.

The DNA for the CDR3 is TGTGCCAGCAGCAAGAGGGCCGGAGAGACCCAGTACTTC. Translation: CASSKRAGETQYF. V and J are TRBV9 and TRBJ2-5, with D maybe TRBD2 (5 bases). V was clipped by 4 bases and J by 4 bases, with 11 bases between them. CDR1 is SGDLS, CDR2 YYNGEE, per germline. The CDR3 is 13 residues long.

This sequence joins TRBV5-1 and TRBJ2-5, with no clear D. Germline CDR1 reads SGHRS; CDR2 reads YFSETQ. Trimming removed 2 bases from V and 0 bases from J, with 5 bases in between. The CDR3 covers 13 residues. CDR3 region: CASSFPNQETQYF. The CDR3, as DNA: TGCGCCAGCAGCTTTCCCAACCAAGAGACCCAGTACTTC.

The chain's CDR3 is CASSLSGRQPQHF. The CDR3 DNA is TGTGCCAGCAGCCTCTCGGGAAGGCAGCCCCAGCATTTT. The chain employs TRBV6-6 and TRBJ1-5, with D hard to call. CDR3 length: 13 residues. Germline lookup yields CDR1 MNHNY and CDR2 SVGAGI (reference sequence). Trimming took off 6 bases at V and 7 bases at J, with 13 bases between the two ends.